These 27 T cell receptor beta chains were sequenced from one sample in a study of blood T cell repertoires in COVID-19. Only in-frame clones appear in the TCRdb table, and some are missing; sequencing was by immunoSEQ multiplex PCR. The table includes 70,000 or so clones, approximately 79% detected once. Specimen: peripheral blood. All receptors come from a human donor in a cohort sampled during active COVID-19.

CDR3 sequence reads: CASSQTGTSLTDTQYF. As DNA, the CDR3 is TGTGCCAGCAGCCAGACCGGGACTAGCCTCACAGATACGCAGTATTTT. The chain uses TRBV4-2 and TRBJ2-3, with TRBD2 identical over 9 bases. V lost 3 bases and J lost 2; bases outside the gene matches: 6. CDR3 length: 16 amino acids. Germline V CDR1 and CDR2: LGHNA, YNFKEQ.

The V call is TRBV12-3 or TRBV12-4, the J call TRBJ1-2; the D gene is possibly TRBD1 (5 bases). This CDR3 is built from 12 residues. Trimming pared 8 bases from V and 6 bases from J, leaving 13 bases between. This chain's CDR3 is CASLRGVHGYTF. Here the CDR3 DNA reads TGTGCCAGCCTTCGGGGGGTCCATGGCTACACCTTC.

This chain links TRBV6-5 with TRBJ1-2, with D perhaps matching TRBD1 (5 bases). This CDR3 has 13 residues. V was pared by 2 bases and J by 6 bases, with 10 bases between. The germline CDR1 and CDR2 sequences are MNHEY and SVGAGI. The CDR3: CASSYGTRDGYTF. The CDR3 bases are TGTGCCAGCAGTTACGGGACTAGGGATGGCTACACCTTC.

The V and J genes are TRBV27 and TRBJ2-7; a possible D gene is TRBD1 (8 bases). The CDR3 has 14 amino acids. Germline V lookup: CDR1 MNHEY, CDR2 SMNVEV (reference sequence). V lost 6 bases, J lost 3 bases, and 15 bases lay in between. The chain's CDR3 is CASSLQGGDYEQYF. CDR3 sequence (DNA): TGTGCCAGCAGCCTACAGGGGGGGGACTACGAGCAGTACTTC.

The rearrangement uses TRBV6-4 and TRBJ1-1, with a weak D call TRBD1 (6 bases). V lost 0 bases, J lost 4 bases, and 9 bases lay in between. Germline V gives CDR1 MRHNA, CDR2 SNTAGT. The length of the CDR3 is 14 residues. The CDR3 loop reads CASSDSDRSTEAFF. Here the CDR3 DNA reads TGTGCCAGCAGTGACTCGGACAGATCCACTGAAGCTTTCTTT.

CDR3 amino acids: CASSLREGGEQYF. The CDR3 DNA sequence: TGCGCCAGCAGCTTGCGGGAAGGGGGCGAGCAGTACTTC. The V and J genes are TRBV5-1 and TRBJ2-7; tentatively, D is TRBD1 (6 bases). CDR3 length equals 13 residues. Germline V CDR1 and CDR2: SGHRS, YFSETQ. V was clipped by 1 base and J by 6 bases, with 11 bases between them.

The rearrangement links TRBV28 to TRBJ2-3, with a tentative D call TRBD1 (5 bases). The CDR3 extends over 14 amino acids. CDR1 is MDHEN, CDR2 SYDVKM, per germline. Between the trimmed V and J ends, which lost 4 bases and 1 base, there was a span of 9 bases. DNA for the CDR3: TGTGCCAGCAGTTCTCCGACAGGCACAGATACGCAGTATTTT. It yields the protein CASSSPTGTDTQYF.

This chain joins TRBV19 and TRBJ1-1; no definite D call. The CDR3 spans 17 residues. Germline CDR1 is LNHDA and CDR2 is SQIVND (reference sequence). Trimming stripped 4 bases from V and 0 bases from J, with 18 bases between. The CDR3 loop reads CASSRQAQVPMNTEAFF. CDR3 coding DNA: TGTGCCAGTAGTAGGCAGGCCCAAGTCCCAATGAACACTGAAGCTTTCTTT.

The genes are TRBV28 and TRBJ2-1, with unresolved D. The CDR3 runs 10 residues. From germline, CDR1 is MDHEN and CDR2 SYDVKM. The V end lost 9 bases, the J end lost 15 bases, and 15 bases lay between the germline ends. CDR3 coding DNA: TGTGCCAGTGGAGAAACCCGACGGTTCTTC. Translated, it gives CASGETRRFF.

The chain carries TRBV30 and TRBJ2-7, with TRBD2 matching 8 bases. V trimming: 0 bases; J trimming: 2 bases; junction bases outside the gene matches: 6. The V gene's germline CDR1 is GTSNPN and CDR2 SVGIG (reference sequence). CDR3 length: 15 residues. The CDR3 bases are TGTGCCTGGAGTGTACCGGGTAGCGGGGCCTACGAGCAGTACTTC. Residues: CAWSVPGSGAYEQYF.

The chain has TRBV19 and TRBJ2-7, with D perhaps matching TRBD2 (6 bases). V lost 1 base to trimming and J lost 0 bases, with 10 bases between them. Germline-derived CDR1 and CDR2 are LNHDA and SQIVND (reference sequence). The CDR3 runs 15 residues. CDR3 in DNA: TGTGCCAGTAGTATAGGGGGGGACGGCTCCTACGAGCAGTACTTC. As protein: CASSIGGDGSYEQYF.

The genes are TRBV5-1 and TRBJ2-1; a possible D gene is TRBD2 (6 bases). The CDR3 contains 15 residues. Looked up from germline, CDR1 is SGHRS and CDR2 is YFSETQ. Trimming cost V 2 bases and J 2 bases, with 11 bases left between them. The CDR3: CASSFTASAYNEQFF. Written as DNA, the CDR3 is TGCGCCAGCAGCTTCACCGCTAGCGCCTACAATGAGCAGTTCTTC.

This clone was recorded only once. This chain links TRBV7-2 with TRBJ1-4, with D tentatively TRBD1 (5 bases). Trimming stripped 5 bases from V and 5 bases from J, with 15 bases between. Germline loops: CDR1 SGHTA, CDR2 FQGNSA. This CDR3 is built from 15 residues. For the CDR3, the DNA is TGTGCCAGCAGCAGCCGACAGCTCCTCAATGAAAAACTGTTTTTT. Protein product: CASSSRQLLNEKLFF.

V is TRBV3-1 (or the pseudogene TRBV3-2) and J is TRBJ1-1; 7 bases are a match to TRBD1. CDR1 and CDR2 from the germline V gene are LGHDT and YNNKEL (reference sequence). This CDR3 is built from 13 residues. The V and J ends lost 3 bases and 3 bases, in that order; junction bases with no gene match: 1. The CDR3 protein is CASSQGTDTEAFF. The CDR3 DNA is TGTGCCAGCAGCCAGGGGACAGACACTGAAGCTTTCTTT.

This sequence joins TRBV19 and TRBJ2-2; D is undetermined. The V and J ends lost 7 bases and 1 base respectively, with 7 bases between them. Germline values: CDR1 LNHDA, CDR2 SQIVND (reference sequence). The CDR3 loop spans 13 amino acids. For the CDR3, the DNA is TGTGCCAGTAATAGCCAGAACACCGGGGAGCTGTTTTTT. Amino acid sequence: CASNSQNTGELFF.

The rearrangement links TRBV7-9 to TRBJ2-1, with 9 nucleotides matching TRBD2. The V segment lost 4 bases and the J segment 5 bases; nucleotides outside the gene matches: 12. This CDR3 comprises 17 residues. Per germline, CDR1 SEHNR and CDR2 FQNEAQ (reference sequence). CDR3 DNA sequence: TGTGCCAGCAGCTCCCGAGACCGGACTAGCGCCAACAATGAGCAGTTCTTC. This sequence encodes CASSSRDRTSANNEQFF.

The chain recombines TRBV19 with TRBJ1-2; 10 bases match TRBD1. CDR1 is LNHDA, CDR2 SQIVND, per germline (reference sequence). The length of the CDR3 is 16 residues. Trimming cost V 2 bases and J 6 bases; bases outside gene matches: 9. CDR3 DNA: TGTGCCAGTAGTATACCCGGGGACAGGGGTAAGGATGGCTACACCTTC. Its translation is CASSIPGDRGKDGYTF.

CDR3 nucleotides: TGTGCCAGCAGAGACTACTCAGCAGATACGCAGTATTTT. It yields the protein CASRDYSADTQYF. The chain couples TRBV6-5 to TRBJ2-3, with a tentative D call TRBD2 (5 bases). CDR1 is MNHEY, CDR2 SVGAGI, per germline. The CDR3 contains 13 residues. V lost 6 bases and J lost 4, with 11 bases in between.

The rearrangement uses TRBV6-6 and TRBJ1-3; weak D call: TRBD1 (5 bases). The germline V gene encodes CDR1 MNHNY and CDR2 SVGAGI (reference sequence). The V end was cut by 4 bases, the J end by 2 bases, with 15 bases between. The CDR3 sequence is 16 residues long. The CDR3, as DNA: TGTGCCAGCAGTTCTCAGATCGGGGGACCTGGAAACACCATATATTTT. Its protein product is CASSSQIGGPGNTIYF.

This clone came up once. This sequence joins TRBV24-1 and TRBJ2-6; D is unresolved. The CDR3 has 14 residues. In germline, CDR1 is KGHDR, CDR2 SFDVKD. Trimming cost V 9 bases and J 0 bases, with 8 bases left between them. Here the CDR3 reads CATAFHSGANVLTF. CDR3 coding DNA: TGTGCCACCGCGTTTCACTCTGGGGCCAACGTCCTGACTTTC.

The V call is TRBV6-6, the J call TRBJ1-2, with TRBD1 matching 9 bases. CDR1 is MNHNY and CDR2 is SVGAGI in the germline V gene (reference sequence). Losses at the gene ends were 5 bases for V and 5 bases for J; bases not matched to a gene: 15. The CDR3 totals 17 residues. This CDR3 is CASSLGPGQGVWYGYTF. Written as DNA, the CDR3 is TGTGCCAGCAGTCTAGGGCCGGGACAGGGAGTCTGGTATGGCTACACCTTC.

This chain connects TRBV5-1 to TRBJ1-4; D gene uncertain. V was trimmed by 0 bases and J by 8 bases, leaving 8 bases between them. The CDR3 is 13 amino acids. CDR1 is SGHRS and CDR2 is YFSETQ in the germline V gene. The DNA of the CDR3 is TGCGCCAGCAGCTTGGTTTCTGCGGAAAAACTGTTTTTT. Translation: CASSLVSAEKLFF.

The chain combines TRBV25-1 with TRBJ2-7; the match to TRBD2 covers 14 bases. After removal of 2 bases from V and 4 bases from J, the junction contained 1 base not matched to a gene. From germline, CDR1 is MGHDK and CDR2 SYGVNS. This CDR3 contains 15 residues. The CDR3 sequence is CASSEGTSGSYEQYF. CDR3 bases: TGTGCCAGCAGTGAAGGGACTAGCGGGAGTTACGAGCAGTACTTC.

This rearrangement joins TRBV9 to TRBJ1-1, with 8 nucleotides matching TRBD1. The CDR3 runs to 15 residues. Germline loops: CDR1 SGDLS, CDR2 YYNGEE. V lost 4 bases to trimming and J lost 0 bases; unmatched junction nucleotides: 5. CDR3 protein: CASSPDRGMNTEAFF. CDR3 in DNA: TGTGCCAGCAGCCCAGACAGGGGTATGAACACTGAAGCTTTCTTT.

The rearrangement joins TRBV5-6 to TRBJ2-6, with 7 positions matching TRBD1. Trimming took 4 bases from V and 0 from J; bases not matched to a gene: 13. Germline lookup yields CDR1 SGHDT and CDR2 YYEEEE. The CDR3 spans 19 residues. CDR3 coding DNA: TGTGCCAGCAGCAGGGGACAGCTTACAACAGTCTCTGGGGCCAACGTCCTGACTTTC. Translating it yields CASSRGQLTTVSGANVLTF.

This clone was counted a single time. The chain has TRBV9 and TRBJ2-2; 7 positions match TRBD2. CDR3 length: 15 amino acids. Germline CDR1 reads SGDLS; CDR2 reads YYNGEE. Germline trimming cut 6 bases from V and 0 bases from J; bases unmatched to any gene: 5. The CDR3 protein is CASTPGGPNTGELFF. In DNA form, the CDR3 reads TGTGCCAGCACCCCGGGGGGTCCGAACACCGGGGAGCTGTTTTTT. Together with reference TRBV9 and TRBJ2-2, the CDR3 gives the full variable domain: DSGVTQTPKHLITATGQRVTLRCSPRSGDLSVYWYQQSLDQGLQFLIQYYNGEERAKGNILERFSAQQFPDLHSELNLSSLELGDSALYFCASTPGGPNTGELFFGEGSRLTVL.

The V call is TRBV28, the J call TRBJ1-5; D not resolved. Per the germline V gene, CDR1 is MDHEN and CDR2 is SYDVKM. V was pared by 6 bases and J by 7 bases, with 10 bases between. The CDR3 consists of 12 residues. DNA of the CDR3: TGTGCCAGCAGGCCGGGGTCCCAGCCCCAGCATTTT. Translated: CASRPGSQPQHF.